The next 10 T cell receptor beta chains were all read from a single sample in a study of radiotherapy plus CTLA-4 blockade in lung cancer. Clones were read by immunoSEQ multiplex PCR, and TCRdb kept only the in-frame ones, dropping some. Here the sample spans tens of thousands of clones, less than 85% being singletons. The sample in question was peripheral blood, obtained from a patient treated with radiotherapy plus ipilimumab. The source is a human donor with non-small cell lung cancer who had stable disease on radiotherapy plus ipilimumab.

The chain combines TRBV4-3 with TRBJ1-5; 10 nucleotides align to TRBD1. V was pared by 2 bases and J by 6 bases, with 4 bases of the junction left unmatched. CDR3 length equals 15 residues. The germline V gene encodes CDR1 LGHNA and CDR2 YSLEER. This CDR3 reads CASSQTRQGAQPQHF. As DNA, the CDR3 is TGCGCCAGCAGCCAAACCAGACAGGGGGCTCAGCCCCAGCATTTT.

V is TRBV18 and J is TRBJ2-7; no firm D call. V lost 2 bases and J lost 5, with 10 bases in between. Germline loops: CDR1 KGHSH, CDR2 LQKENI. The CDR3 contains 13 residues. As DNA, the CDR3 is TGTGCCAGCTCACCAAGAGCAATCAACGAGCAGTACTTC. Translation gives CASSPRAINEQYF. The full variable domain, rest sourced from reference TRBV18 and TRBJ2-7, is NAGVMQNPRHLVRRRGQEARLRCSPMKGHSHVYWYRQLPEEGLKFMVYLQKENIIDESGMPKERFSAEFPKEGPSILRIQQVVRGDSAAYFCASSPRAINEQYFGPGTRLTVT.

The rearrangement joins TRBV29-1 to TRBJ2-1; 8 nucleotides match TRBD1. CDR3 length: 14 amino acids. Per germline, CDR1 SQVTM and CDR2 ANQGSEA. J was trimmed by 7 bases and V by 1 base; bases with no gene match: 6. CDR3 DNA: TGCAGCGTTGAAGGGCGGACAGGGAGGAATGAGCAGTTCTTC. This encodes CSVEGRTGRNEQFF.

V gene TRBV27 combines with J gene TRBJ1-2; D is ambiguous. Germline CDR1 and CDR2: MNHEY and SMNVEV (reference sequence). The V gene lost 0 bases and the J gene lost 2 bases, with 4 bases spanning the gap. The CDR3 totals 13 residues. For the CDR3, the DNA is TGTGCCAGCAGTTTATCGGTCAACTATGGCTACACCTTC. It translates to CASSLSVNYGYTF.

The J gene is TRBJ2-7, the V gene TRBV6-5; 10 bases fit TRBD1. The junction had 7 bases not matched to a gene; V was cut back by 5 bases and J by 3 bases. Germline lookup yields CDR1 MNHEY and CDR2 SVGAGI. The CDR3 is 15 residues long. CDR3: CASSPRGDRGYEQYV. As DNA, the CDR3 is TGTGCCAGCAGTCCCCGAGGGGACAGGGGCTACGAGCAGTACGTC.

The rearrangement uses TRBV7-2 and TRBJ2-7, with D maybe TRBD1 (6 bases). The germline V and J ends were trimmed by 0 bases and 5 bases, with 11 bases remaining between them. CDR1 is SGHTA and CDR2 is FQGNSA in the germline V gene. The CDR3 has 14 residues. CDR3 nucleotides: TGTGCCAGCAGCTTAGCGCTTAGACAGGACGAGCAGTACTTC. Its translation: CASSLALRQDEQYF.

The J gene is TRBJ1-2, the V gene TRBV19; D unclear. The CDR3 consists of 14 residues. V was pared by 5 bases and J by 4 bases, with 14 bases between. CDR1 and CDR2 from the germline V gene are LNHDA and SQIVND (reference sequence). Here the CDR3 DNA reads TGTGCCAGTAGTGTGTGGGAAGAGTCCTATGGCTACACCTTC. Its translation: CASSVWEESYGYTF.

The J gene is TRBJ2-2, the V gene TRBV5-4, with D perhaps being TRBD1 or TRBD2 (5 bases each). The germline V gene encodes CDR1 SGHNT and CDR2 YYREEE (reference sequence). CDR3 length equals 19 residues. V was clipped by 0 bases and J by 5 bases, with 23 bases between them. CDR3: CASSLVQGLTLRRTGELFF. In DNA, the CDR3 is TGTGCCAGCAGCTTGGTTCAGGGATTAACCCTAAGGAGGACCGGGGAGCTGTTTTTT.

This clone was detected many times. CDR3 in amino acids: CASSHPRGATNEKLFF. Here the CDR3 DNA reads TGCGCCAGCAGCCATCCCCGGGGTGCAACTAATGAAAAACTGTTTTTT. The chain is built from TRBV4-3 and TRBJ1-4; D gene ambiguous. V was shortened by 3 bases and J by 0 bases, with 11 bases between the two germline ends. This CDR3 is 16 amino acids long. The germline gives CDR1 LGHNA, CDR2 YSLEER.

This clone has just a few counts. J is TRBJ2-5 and V is TRBV5-4; D not resolved. Trimming stripped 3 bases from V and 1 base from J, with 13 bases between. Germline V gene data show CDR1 as SGHNT and CDR2 as YYREEE (reference sequence). The CDR3 sequence is 15 residues long. The CDR3 DNA sequence: TGTGCCAGCAGCTACGATACAGCGCGCCAAGAGACCCAGTACTTC. Amino acid sequence: CASSYDTARQETQYF.